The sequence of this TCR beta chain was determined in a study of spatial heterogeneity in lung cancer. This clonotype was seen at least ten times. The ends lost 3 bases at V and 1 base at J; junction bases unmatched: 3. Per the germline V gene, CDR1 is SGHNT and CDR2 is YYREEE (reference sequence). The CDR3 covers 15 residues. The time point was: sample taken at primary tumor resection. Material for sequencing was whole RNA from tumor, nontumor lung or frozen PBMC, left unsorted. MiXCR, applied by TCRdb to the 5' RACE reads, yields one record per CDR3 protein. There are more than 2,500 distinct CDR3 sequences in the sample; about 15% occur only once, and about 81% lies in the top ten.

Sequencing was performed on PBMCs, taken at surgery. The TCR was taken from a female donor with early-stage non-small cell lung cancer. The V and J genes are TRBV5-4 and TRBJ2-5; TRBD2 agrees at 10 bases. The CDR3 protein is CASSSGLAVQETQYF. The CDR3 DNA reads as TGTGCCAGCAGCTCTGGACTAGCGGTCCAAGAGACCCAGTACTTC.